Sequencing of this T cell receptor (beta chain) was carried out in a study of PD-1 blockade in mismatch repair-deficient tumors. Between the trimmed V and J ends, which lost 1 base and 4 bases, there was a span of 5 bases. Germline V gene sequence: CDR1 SNHLY, CDR2 FYNNEI. The length of the CDR3 is 13 residues. This clone has a single count. Using immunoSEQ multiplex PCR, the repertoire was profiled, and TCRdb retains in-frame clones only, with some absent. The table has tens of thousands of clones, over 80% seen once. The receptor comes from an adult with mismatch repair-deficient cancer. The specimen was PBMCs, collected about 38 weeks after starting pembrolizumab. The chain links TRBV2 to TRBJ1-5, with D possibly being TRBD1 (5 bases). CDR3 in amino acids: CASSEGQNQPQHF. CDR3 DNA: TGTGCCAGCAGTGAAGGACAGAATCAGCCCCAGCATTTT.